The 22 T cell receptor beta chains given below trace back to one sample, sequenced in a study of blood T cell repertoires in COVID-19. The method was immunoSEQ multiplex PCR; TCRdb's version includes in-frame clones alone and lacks a portion of them. The sample carries tens of thousands of clones, roughly 80% recorded once. The sequencing sample was made of peripheral blood. Source of these receptors: a man in his fifties or sixties with acute or convalescent COVID-19.

The chain recombines TRBV9 with TRBJ2-1, with TRBD2 identical over 8 bases. The J segment lost 5 bases and the V segment lost 3 bases, leaving 4 bases of the junction unmatched. This CDR3 region has 14 residues. The germline V gene has CDR1 SGDLS and CDR2 YYNGEE. The CDR3: CASSAGTRDNEQFF. In DNA, the CDR3 is TGTGCCAGCAGCGCCGGGACTAGAGACAATGAGCAGTTCTTC.

V and J are TRBV7-9 and TRBJ2-3, with D uncertain. From germline, CDR1 is SEHNR and CDR2 FQNEAQ (reference sequence). Between the trimmed V and J ends, which lost 5 bases and 6 bases, there was a span of 3 bases. The CDR3 runs to 10 residues. For the CDR3, the DNA is TGTGCCAGCAGCCGGGATACGCAGTATTTT. Translating gives CASSRDTQYF.

The chain joins TRBV6-5 to TRBJ1-1; D may be TRBD1 (5 bases). The CDR3 has 13 residues. Deletions cut 6 bases from V and 3 bases from J, with 11 bases between. Looked up from germline, CDR1 is MNHEY and CDR2 is SVGAGI. CDR3 loop: CASRGGGDTEAFF. CDR3 sequence (DNA): TGTGCCAGCAGGGGGGGAGGGGACACTGAAGCTTTCTTT.

V and J are TRBV24-1 and TRBJ2-5; 10 nucleotides align to TRBD1. Germline V gives CDR1 KGHDR, CDR2 SFDVKD. The CDR3 covers 15 residues. V lost 0 bases and J lost 6; bases outside the gene matches: 3. In DNA, the CDR3 is TGTGCCACCAGTGATTTGGACAGGGGGCGGCAGACCCAGTACTTC. Amino acids: CATSDLDRGRQTQYF.

The chain carries TRBV4-1 and TRBJ2-3, with D possibly being TRBD2 (6 bases). The CDR3 extends over 14 amino acids. V dropped 1 base and J dropped 2 bases, with 7 bases sitting between them. Germline V lookup: CDR1 MGHRA, CDR2 YSYEKL. As DNA, the CDR3 is TGCGCCAGCAGCCAAGGGAGGGCCACAGATACGCAGTATTTT. The encoded protein is CASSQGRATDTQYF.

V and J are TRBV10-3 and TRBJ1-1; possible D gene TRBD1, 6 bases. The length of the CDR3 is 14 residues. V shed 2 bases and J shed 5 bases, with 12 bases lying between them. Germline values: CDR1 ENHRY, CDR2 SYGVKD. The CDR3: CAISERGGETEAFF. DNA for the CDR3: TGTGCCATCAGTGAGCGAGGGGGAGAGACTGAAGCTTTCTTT.

The J gene is TRBJ2-1, the V gene TRBV10-1; possibly TRBD1 for D (5 bases). Germline-derived CDR1 and CDR2 are WNHNN and SYGVQD (reference sequence). CDR3 length equals 15 residues. Trimming removed 0 bases at V and 2 bases at J, with 8 bases between. This CDR3 is CASSESGATYNEQFF. The DNA of the CDR3 is TGCGCCAGCAGTGAGTCAGGGGCCACCTACAATGAGCAGTTCTTC.

The chain joins TRBV9 to TRBJ2-7; D possibly corresponds to TRBD2 (6 bases). Germline CDR1 SGDLS, CDR2 YYNGEE. Deletions cut 4 bases from V and 7 bases from J, with 12 bases between. CDR3 length: 12 amino acids. The CDR3 is CASSLTGGEQYF. The CDR3, as DNA: TGTGCCAGCAGCCTTACCGGAGGGGAGCAGTACTTC. Variable domain in full (rest from reference TRBV9 and TRBJ2-7): DSGVTQTPKHLITATGQRVTLRCSPRSGDLSVYWYQQSLDQGLQFLIQYYNGEERAKGNILERFSAQQFPDLHSELNLSSLELGDSALYFCASSLTGGEQYFGPGTRLTVT.

The chain has TRBV7-3 and TRBJ2-3; 13 bases align to TRBD2. The V gene end was trimmed by 5 bases and the J gene end by 2 bases; junction bases not matched to a gene: 1. The germline CDR1 and CDR2 sequences are SGHTA and FQGTGA. The CDR3 is 15 residues long. CDR3 DNA sequence: TGTGCCAGCAGCGGGACTAGCGGGAACACAGATACGCAGTATTTT. Its translation is CASSGTSGNTDTQYF.

The genes are TRBV6-6 and TRBJ2-7, with D unresolved. V shed 8 bases and J shed 5 bases, with 19 bases lying between them. CDR1 MNHNY and CDR2 SVGAGI come from the germline V gene (reference sequence). This CDR3 is 14 amino acids long. CDR3 sequence: CASCQSRSQDEQYF. In DNA, the CDR3 is TGTGCCAGCTGCCAAAGCAGGTCGCAGGACGAGCAGTACTTC.

The chain uses TRBV6-5 and TRBJ1-5, with 7 bases matching TRBD1. The ends lost 2 bases at V and 5 bases at J; junction bases unmatched: 3. The CDR3 length is 14 residues. The germline CDR1 and CDR2 sequences are MNHEY and SVGAGI. In DNA form, the CDR3 reads TGTGCCAGCAGTTACGGCAGGGGGGATCAGCCCCAGCATTTT. The encoded protein is CASSYGRGDQPQHF.

The J gene is TRBJ2-7, the V gene TRBV6-5, with D possibly TRBD1 on 6 matching bases. The germline V and J ends were trimmed by 6 bases and 1 base, with 16 bases remaining between them. CDR1 and CDR2 from the germline V gene are MNHEY and SVGAGI. CDR3 length: 15 residues. The CDR3 DNA sequence: TGTGCCAGCAGCCTGTCGGGACATGGTTCCTACGAGCAGTACTTC. It codes for CASSLSGHGSYEQYF.

The V gene is TRBV5-1, the J gene TRBJ1-3, with 8 bases matching TRBD1. Germline values: CDR1 SGHRS, CDR2 YFSETQ. Trimming took 4 bases from V and 3 from J; bases not matched to a gene: 3. The CDR3 contains 14 residues. Here the CDR3 DNA reads TGCGCCAGCAGCCAGGGGGCGATTGGAAACACCATATATTTT. Its protein is CASSQGAIGNTIYF.

The J gene is TRBJ2-5, the V gene TRBV9; D is perhaps TRBD2 (6 bases). V was cut by 0 bases and J by 3 bases, with 6 bases left in between. CDR3 size: 13 residues. Germline V gene lookup returns CDR1 SGDLS and CDR2 YYNGEE. CDR3 bases: TGTGCCAGCAGCGTAGGCGGGAAAGAGACCCAGTACTTC. Translation gives CASSVGGKETQYF.

In its sample, this clone was seen a few times. The chain recombines TRBV14 with TRBJ2-7; possibly TRBD2 for D (6 bases). The germline gives CDR1 SGHDN, CDR2 FVKESK. The CDR3 length is 14 residues. V was cut by 4 bases and J by 2 bases, with 12 bases left in between. CDR3 DNA sequence: TGTGCCAGCAGCCGGGACTGGGGGACCTACGAGCAGTACTTC. Encoded protein: CASSRDWGTYEQYF.

This sequence joins TRBV4-2 and TRBJ2-5, with 12 bases aligning to TRBD2. Germline V gene data show CDR1 as LGHNA and CDR2 as YNFKEQ. The length of the CDR3 is 15 residues. Germline trimming cut 6 bases from V and 4 bases from J; bases unmatched to any gene: 6. CDR3 nucleotide sequence: TGTGCCAGCAGAAGACTAGCGGGAGACGGAGAGACCCAGTACTTC. Protein sequence: CASRRLAGDGETQYF.

The CDR3 here is CASSLGLAQETQYF. The DNA for the CDR3 is TGTGCCAGCAGCTTAGGACTAGCCCAAGAGACCCAGTACTTC. This sequence joins TRBV11-2 and TRBJ2-5, with 7 bases fitting TRBD2. This CDR3 spans 14 amino acids. Germline V gene data show CDR1 as SGHAT and CDR2 as FQNNGV. V dropped 1 base and J dropped 1; count of bases not matched to a gene: 0.

This rearrangement joins TRBV15 to TRBJ1-1, with D possibly TRBD1 on 5 matching bases. Trimming shortened V by 0 bases and J by 11 bases, and 10 bases separated the two germline ends. The germline CDR1 and CDR2 sequences are LNHNV and YYDKDF (reference sequence). The CDR3 runs to 12 residues. In nucleotides, the CDR3 is TGTGCCACCAGCAGAGACAGGGAATGGGCTTTCTTT. Protein: CATSRDREWAFF.

A single count supports this clone. J is TRBJ1-1 and V is TRBV27; 9 nucleotides line up with TRBD1. V lost 2 bases and J lost 3; bases outside the gene matches: 1. The CDR3 runs 14 residues. Germline assignment: CDR1 MNHEY and CDR2 SMNVEV (reference sequence). CDR3 sequence reads: CASSLRTGDTEAFF. The CDR3 region has the DNA TGTGCCAGCAGTTTACGGACAGGGGACACTGAAGCTTTCTTT.

V and J are TRBV4-1 and TRBJ1-4, with 9 bases matching TRBD1. V gave up 4 bases and J gave up 8 bases; unmatched junction bases: 17. The CDR3 has 18 amino acids. Germline lookup yields CDR1 MGHRA and CDR2 YSYEKL. The CDR3: CASSRTVPGQGRGEKLFF. CDR3 DNA: TGCGCCAGCAGCCGAACGGTCCCGGGACAGGGAAGAGGCGAAAAACTGTTTTTT.

This chain uses TRBV4-1 with TRBJ1-3; 8 positions agree with TRBD1. This CDR3 comprises 14 residues. Per germline, CDR1 MGHRA and CDR2 YSYEKL. V lost 1 base and J lost 5; bases outside the gene matches: 1. The CDR3 DNA sequence: TGCGCCAGCAGCCAAGGGACAGGGAGAAACACCATATATTTT. It specifies CASSQGTGRNTIYF.

The chain is built from TRBV7-8 and TRBJ2-1, with 10 bases matching TRBD1. The length of the CDR3 is 17 residues. CDR1 is SGHVS, CDR2 FQNEAQ, per germline. Trimming took 0 bases from V and 8 from J; bases not matched to a gene: 10. The CDR3 sequence: CASSLALGDRGSHEQFF. Here the CDR3 DNA reads TGTGCCAGCAGCTTAGCGCTCGGGGACAGGGGCTCGCATGAGCAGTTCTTC.